This T cell receptor (beta chain) emerged from a study of PD-L1 blockade in urothelial cancer. On the study more broadly: Bladder-origin urothelial cancer in males described about 85% of the roughly 30 patients. Prior exposure to chemotherapy in patients amounted to 0 to 3 regimens received. Blood yielded a median of about 150,000 T cells per sample.

Points on this clone: Its antigen is currently unknown.

Study results and limitations: Larger 3-week expansion of tumor-associated blood clones was seen in durable-benefit patients.

V was pared by 6 bases and J by 6 bases, with 10 bases of the junction left unmatched. This CDR3 is 15 amino acids long. CDR1 and CDR2 from the germline V gene are SNHLY and FYNNEI. Sequencing was performed with immunoSEQ multiplex PCR; in TCRdb, only in-frame clones are kept and a portion is missing. This sample has 65,000 to 85,000 clones; around 93% occur once, and the top ten carry 0.87%. Described time point: peripheral blood 6 weeks after treatment start. The specimen was PBMCs, collected around atezolizumab (anti-PD-L1) treatment. J is TRBJ2-2 and V is TRBV2; TRBD2 matches at 7 bases. This sequence originates from a woman older than 75 with urothelial cancer. The CDR3 bases are TGTGCCAGCAGCGCTGGACTAGTTCGTCCCGGGGAGCTGTTTTTT. This codes for CASSAGLVRPGELFF.